The clone carrying this T cell receptor beta chain has just a few counts. Its antigen remains unidentified. Constant-segment primers and 5'RACE yielded cDNA libraries for TCR alpha and TCR beta, each carrying sample barcodes and UMIs. TCRdb re-called the 5' RACE reads through MiXCR, storing one row per CDR3 protein. Of 310,000 or so distinct CDR3 sequences in the sample, more than 15% are singletons; the top ten hold 20% to 25%. The data were obtained in a study of T-cell memory formation after mild COVID-19. Study-level background: Largely donor-specific sequence clusters came from a couple of donors.

Points from the study as a whole: Clones that contracted from day 15 to 85 were balanced CD4/CD8, while later expanders leaned CD4+.

The receptor was derived from a man between 18 and 35 years old who had mild COVID-19 (a few samples of this study predate the infection). Cell type and time point are not known. What was sequenced was PBMCs or a T cell subset sorted from them (not recorded which).

CDR3 bases: TGCGCCAGCAGCTTGTTGGGGGGTGGACAGGAAAAACTGTTTTTT. Translating it yields CASSLLGGGQEKLFF. The V gene is TRBV5-1, the J gene TRBJ1-4, with D tentatively TRBD1 (6 bases). The CDR3 is 15 residues long. With 1 base removed from V and 8 bases from J, the gap between germline ends came to 15 bases. Germline CDR1 is SGHRS and CDR2 is YFSETQ.